Listed below are T cell receptor beta chains from one sample, sequenced in a study of human T cells and chemical hapten exposure. TCRdb re-called the RACE reads with MiXCR, one entry per CDR3 protein. The sample comprises under 400,000 distinct CDR3 sequences, 5.1% of which are singletons, and just over 2.5% rests with the top ten. The material sequenced was whole blood, taken in connection with sensitization to the hapten diphenylcyclopropenone (DPC). The receptor set was obtained from a woman between 50 and 59 years old with alopecia areata. Some clones in this sample may be carry-over from other donors' samples. The CDR3 runs from the conserved cysteine through the conserved F or W. Each record gives: D gene, J gene, clone size, V gene, CDR3 protein, CDR3 DNA. The D gene is left open where the match is weak. A clone size is listed for some rows: how often the clone was seen (once, few, many), or a class if it is expanded.

>-|TRBJ1-2|many|TRBV5-1
CASKSRGGSYGYTF
TGCGCCAGCAAATCCAGGGGAGGAAGCTATGGCTACACCTTC
>TRBD1|TRBJ1-5|many|TRBV6-5
CASGITGGNQPQHF
TGTGCCAGCGGGATAACAGGGGGCAATCAGCCCCAGCATTTT
>-|TRBJ1-3|few|TRBV5-1
CASSEAASGNTIYF
TGCGCCAGCTCTGAGGCCGCGTCTGGAAACACCATATATTTT
>-|TRBJ1-6|few|TRBV24-1
CATSDQATEVLNSPLHF
TGTGCCACCAGTGATCAGGCAACAGAGGTTTTGAATTCACCCCTCCACTTT
>-|TRBJ2-1|many|TRBV2
CASRPVVGNEQFF
TGTGCCAGCAGACCCGTCGTGGGGAATGAGCAGTTCTTC
>-|TRBJ2-7|-|TRBV5-1
CASSLARYENEQYF
TGCGCCAGCAGCTTGGCCCGGTACGAAAACGAGCAGTACTTC
>-|TRBJ1-2|-|TRBV2
CASRDRRTNYGYTF
TGTGCCAGCAGGGACCGACGAACTAACTATGGCTACACCTTC
>-|TRBJ1-2|-|TRBV20-1
CSANTVYGYTF
TGCAGTGCAAACACCGTCTATGGCTACACCTTC
>-|TRBJ1-1|many|TRBV5-1
CASSLEGRNTEAFF
TGCGCCAGCAGCTTGGAAGGCAGGAACACTGAAGCTTTCTTT
>-|TRBJ2-1|few|TRBV7-9
CASSLAGTKNEQFF
TGTGCCAGCAGCTTAGCAGGGACAAAAAATGAGCAGTTCTTC
>TRBD2|TRBJ2-7|many|TRBV6-5
CASSFPGPRGDYEQYF
TGTGCCAGCAGTTTCCCGGGACCCCGGGGGGACTACGAGCAGTACTTC
>-|TRBJ1-2|many|TRBV12-3/TRBV12-4
CASLRGGKYGYTF
TGTGCCTCCCTGAGGGGGGGAAAGTATGGCTACACCTTC
>-|TRBJ1-6|-|TRBV20-1
CSASQGDPNSPLHF
TGCAGTGCTAGCCAAGGGGACCCCAATTCACCCCTCCACTTT
>-|TRBJ2-5|-|TRBV25-1
CASSEPRSQETQYF
TGTGCCAGCAGTGAGCCAAGAAGCCAAGAGACCCAGTACTTC
>-|TRBJ1-1|-|TRBV24-1
CATSDLGATEAFF
TGTGCCACCAGTGATTTGGGGGCCACTGAAGCTTTCTTT
>TRBD2|TRBJ2-5|many|TRBV12-3/TRBV12-4
CASSPGLAGFQETQYF
TGTGCCAGCAGCCCGGGACTAGCGGGCTTTCAAGAGACCCAGTACTTC
>TRBD1|TRBJ2-3|few|TRBV29-1
CSVGTGNTQYF
TGCAGCGTGGGGACAGGGAATACGCAGTATTTT
>TRBD1|TRBJ2-3|few|TRBV7-9
CASRPQGAPADTQYF
TGTGCCAGCAGGCCACAGGGGGCGCCGGCAGATACGCAGTATTTT
>-|TRBJ2-6|many|TRBV7-2
CASSLESSVNVLTF
TGTGCCAGCAGCTTAGAGTCTAGTGTAAACGTCCTGACTTTC
>-|TRBJ2-7|many|TRBV6-6
CASIPTASQGHYEQYF
TGTGCCAGCATCCCGACGGCTTCCCAGGGCCACTACGAGCAGTACTTC
>TRBD1|TRBJ2-3|-|TRBV7-9
CASRQTGGKDTQYF
TGTGCCAGCAGACAGACAGGGGGCAAAGATACGCAGTATTTT
>-|TRBJ2-5|many|TRBV6-5
CASSRNEGGVKETQYF
TGTGCCAGCAGTCGTAATGAGGGGGGCGTGAAAGAGACCCAGTACTTC
>TRBD2|TRBJ2-3|few|TRBV7-9
CASSLSSGRSDTQYF
TGTGCCAGCAGCTTAAGTAGCGGGCGTTCAGATACGCAGTATTTT
>-|TRBJ1-2|-|TRBV29-1
CSVEAARNPNYGYTF
TGCAGCGTTGAGGCAGCGAGGAATCCTAACTATGGCTACACCTTC
>-|TRBJ1-5|many|TRBV20-1
CSATQTTVSNQPQHF
TGCAGTGCTACCCAAACGACAGTTAGCAATCAGCCCCAGCATTTT
>TRBD2|TRBJ2-1|-|TRBV10-1
CASSLAGGGREQFF
TGCGCCAGCAGCCTAGCGGGAGGGGGTCGTGAGCAGTTCTTC
>-|TRBJ2-6|many|TRBV9
CASSVGVGANVLTF
TGTGCCAGCAGCGTAGGGGTAGGGGCCAACGTCCTGACTTTC
>-|TRBJ1-1|-|TRBV12-3/TRBV12-4
CASTHSTGNTEAFF
TGTGCCAGCACCCACTCCACAGGGAACACTGAAGCTTTCTTT
>TRBD2|TRBJ2-3|many|TRBV20-1
CSAPSRGGTLGTDTQYF
TGCAGTGCTCCCTCGCGGGGGGGAACCTTAGGCACAGATACGCAGTATTTT
>TRBD2|TRBJ2-7|few|TRBV12-3/TRBV12-4
CASSLTSGPYEQYF
TGTGCCAGCAGTTTGACTAGCGGCCCCTACGAGCAGTACTTC
>TRBD1|TRBJ1-5|many|TRBV5-6
CASSLGQGDQPQHF
TGTGCCAGCAGTTTGGGACAGGGGGATCAGCCCCAGCATTTT
>TRBD2|TRBJ2-3|many|TRBV28
CASRGTIFLTDTQYF
TGTGCCAGCAGGGGGACTATTTTCCTGACAGATACGCAGTATTTT
>-|TRBJ1-1|many|TRBV12-3/TRBV12-4
CASSRSAAFF
TGTGCCAGCAGCCGGAGCGCGGCTTTCTTT
>-|TRBJ1-5|few|TRBV24-1
CATSRGYSNQPQHF
TGTGCCACCAGTCGGGGGTATAGCAATCAGCCCCAGCATTTT
>-|TRBJ2-7|-|TRBV28
CASSATGGAHYEQYF
TGTGCCAGCAGCGCGACAGGAGGCGCCCATTACGAGCAGTACTTC
>-|TRBJ2-7|many|TRBV28
CASSSPRRSAYEQYF
TGTGCCAGCAGTTCGCCCCGGAGATCCGCCTACGAGCAGTACTTC
>-|TRBJ1-5|few|TRBV7-9
CASSSEDWDQPQHF
TGTGCCAGCAGCTCAGAGGACTGGGATCAGCCCCAGCATTTT
>-|TRBJ2-3|many|TRBV18
CASSEGVADTQYF
TGTGCCAGCTCAGAGGGGGTCGCAGATACGCAGTATTTT
>TRBD1|TRBJ1-1|few|TRBV14
CASSQTGDGAFF
TGTGCCAGCAGTCAAACAGGGGACGGGGCTTTCTTT
>-|TRBJ2-3|many|TRBV12-3/TRBV12-4
CASSLGDTQYF
TGTGCCAGCAGCTTAGGGGATACGCAGTATTTT
>-|TRBJ2-7|-|TRBV4-3
CASSQGWIGDKPYEQYF
TGCGCCAGCAGCCAGGGGTGGATCGGGGACAAACCCTACGAGCAGTACTTC
>-|TRBJ2-7|-|TRBV5-8
CASSRTAAPSYEQYF
TGTGCCAGCAGTCGGACAGCCGCTCCTTCCTACGAGCAGTACTTC
>-|TRBJ2-7|few|TRBV20-1
CSARQGHEQYF
TGCAGTGCTAGGCAGGGGCACGAGCAGTACTTC
>-|TRBJ2-3|-|TRBV10-2
CASSESSGGYQGDTQYF
TGCGCCAGCAGTGAGTCCTCTGGTGGTTATCAAGGTGATACGCAGTATTTT
>-|TRBJ1-2|few|TRBV4-3
CASSPTTGDYGYTF
TGCGCCAGCAGCCCGACGACCGGGGATTATGGCTACACCTTC
>TRBD2|TRBJ2-1|few|TRBV30
CAWSVRASGNNEQFF
TGTGCCTGGAGTGTCAGGGCTAGCGGGAACAATGAGCAGTTCTTC
>-|TRBJ2-1|few|TRBV9
CASSVDGLNEQFF
TGTGCCAGCAGCGTAGACGGGTTGAATGAGCAGTTCTTC
>TRBD2|TRBJ2-1|many|TRBV20-1
CSGTSGRGNEQFF
TGCAGTGGGACTAGCGGGAGGGGCAATGAGCAGTTCTTC
>TRBD2|TRBJ2-1|many|TRBV6-2/TRBV6-3
CASSYSRGNEQFF
TGTGCCAGCAGTTATTCGCGGGGGAATGAGCAGTTCTTC
>-|TRBJ2-1|many|TRBV18
CASSVRGNEQFF
TGTGCCAGCTCAGTCAGAGGCAATGAGCAGTTCTTC
>-|TRBJ1-1|few|TRBV5-6
CASSFQGIAEAFF
TGTGCCAGCAGCTTCCAGGGGATCGCTGAAGCTTTCTTT